This T cell receptor beta chain was recorded in a study of shared clonotypes between healthy human individuals. Notes on the study in general: Read depth was anticipated to influence clonotype sharing among donors. Rarefaction curves obtained for sorted subsets showed sequencing incomplete despite large depth. What naive subsets generally showed was a larger estimated richness than memory subsets showed.

Sequencing used immunoSEQ multiplex PCR; TCRdb keeps in-frame clones, though not all of them. The sample comprises some 1,100,000 clones, 75% to 85% of which are singletons, and 0.52% rests with the top ten. CDR3 size: 15 residues. Trimming cost V 1 base and J 7 bases, with 16 bases left between them. Germline assignment: CDR1 LGHNA and CDR2 YSLEER. Every donor was a Caucasian adult from Nashville, Tennessee. Notes on this clone: Its antigen is not known.

The V gene is TRBV4-3, the J gene TRBJ1-2; no clear D. The receptor was derived from a man younger than 35 in good health. Some clones in this sample may be carry-over from other donors' samples. Sequencing was carried out using memory CD4+ T cells from PBMCs. Stated subset: CD45RA-negative fraction. CDR3 nucleotide sequence: TGCGCCAGCAGCCAAGTCGCTTATCTTCCCCTTGGCTACACCTTC. Residues: CASSQVAYLPLGYTF.